The 13 T cell receptor beta chains presented below share a single source sample, sequenced in a study of Ad26.COV2.S vaccination and SARS-CoV-2 variants. Generated by immunoSEQ multiplex PCR, the TCRdb table keeps only in-frame clones and is missing some. The profile shows 300,000 to 400,000 clones, about 86% of them singletons. The treatment was: 15 to 20 received Ad26.COV2.S at low or high dose, single or two shots; about 5 received placebo; per-sample allocation not given. It was on day 63 after the first vaccine or placebo injection that samples were taken. Sequencing used peripheral blood, obtained in a trial of Ad26.COV2.S vaccine versus placebo. These receptors came from a person aged 18-65 years who received the Ad26.COV2.S COVID-19 vaccine or a placebo.

The gene calls are TRBV27 and TRBJ2-7; no clear D. CDR3 length: 14 amino acids. The V gene's germline CDR1 is MNHEY and CDR2 SMNVEV (reference sequence). The ends were cut back, 2 bases at V and 3 bases at J, with 11 bases in the middle. The chain's CDR3 is CASSLVGSNYEQYF. DNA of the CDR3: TGTGCCAGCAGTTTAGTGGGATCAAACTACGAGCAGTACTTC.

The chain couples TRBV28 to TRBJ2-1; 10 bases agree with TRBD2. Germline lookup yields CDR1 MDHEN and CDR2 SYDVKM. V lost 10 bases, J lost 3 bases, and 9 bases stayed unmatched. CDR3 length: 15 amino acids. The CDR3 spells CATDSTSGIYNEQFF. As DNA, the CDR3 is TGTGCCACCGATTCTACTAGCGGGATCTACAATGAGCAGTTCTTC. Based on the CDR3 plus reference TRBV28 and TRBJ2-1, the full variable domain is DVKVTQSSRYLVKRTGEKVFLECVQDMDHENMFWYRQDPGLGLRLIYFSYDVKMKEKGDIPEGYSVSREKKERFSLILESASTNQTSMYLCATDSTSGIYNEQFFGPGTRLTVL.

The chain joins TRBV9 to TRBJ1-5; D might be TRBD1 (5 bases). The germline V gene has CDR1 SGDLS and CDR2 YYNGEE. This CDR3 contains 13 residues. Trimming stripped 3 bases from V and 3 bases from J, with 7 bases between. CDR3 nucleotide sequence: TGTGCCAGCAGCGCGACAGTCAATCAGCCCCAGCATTTT. This codes for CASSATVNQPQHF.

The chain employs TRBV28 and TRBJ1-5; D possibly corresponds to TRBD1 (6 bases). The germline V gene encodes CDR1 MDHEN and CDR2 SYDVKM. The V end lost 6 bases, the J end lost 6 bases, and 18 bases lay between the germline ends. The CDR3 length is 15 residues. The chain's CDR3 is CASRYTGPVSQPQHF. CDR3 in DNA: TGTGCCAGCAGGTACACAGGGCCAGTAAGTCAGCCCCAGCATTTT.

The J gene is TRBJ2-3, the V gene TRBV4-2, with 9 bases lining up with TRBD2. Germline CDR1 reads LGHNA; CDR2 reads YNFKEQ. The ends lost 2 bases at V and 1 base at J; junction bases unmatched: 10. The CDR3 runs 18 residues. CDR3 sequence reads: CASSQSAASSGGTDTQYF. DNA of the CDR3: TGTGCCAGCAGCCAAAGCGCCGCCTCTAGCGGGGGCACAGATACGCAGTATTTT.

The rearrangement joins TRBV11-3 to TRBJ2-4; weak D call: TRBD1 (5 bases). CDR3 length equals 14 residues. Trimming stripped 0 bases from V and 8 bases from J, with 11 bases between. CDR1 is SGHNT and CDR2 is YENEEA in the germline V gene. The CDR3 reads CASSLDLPGYIQYF. The CDR3 bases are TGTGCCAGCAGCTTAGATCTCCCAGGGTACATTCAGTACTTC.

This chain connects TRBV5-1 to TRBJ2-5; tentative D call: TRBD1 (6 bases). The CDR3 has 15 residues. V was shortened by 2 bases and J by 4 bases, with 15 bases between the two germline ends. Germline V CDR1 and CDR2: SGHRS, YFSETQ. The CDR3 is CASSLSNTGRETQYF. CDR3 sequence (DNA): TGCGCCAGCAGCTTATCAAATACAGGGCGAGAGACCCAGTACTTC. Full variable domain (rest looked up from reference TRBV5-1 and TRBJ2-5): KAGVTQTPRYLIKTRGQQVTLSCSPISGHRSVSWYQQTPGQGLQFLFEYFSETQRNKGNFPGRFSGRQFSNSRSEMNVSTLELGDSALYLCASSLSNTGRETQYFGPGTRLLVL.

This clone was recorded a few times. This CDR3 is CASSEAWVQEKLFF. As DNA, the CDR3 is TGTGCCAGCAGTGAAGCGTGGGTTCAAGAAAAACTGTTTTTT. The chain recombines TRBV2 with TRBJ1-4; D is uncertain. Trimming left V 0 bases short and J 8 bases short, with 10 bases between. Germline assignment: CDR1 SNHLY and CDR2 FYNNEI. There are 14 residues in the CDR3.

CDR3 amino acids: CASSPGVSYNEQFF. As DNA, the CDR3 is TGTGCCAGTAGTCCAGGGGTCTCCTACAATGAGCAGTTCTTC. The gene calls are TRBV19 and TRBJ2-1, with D perhaps TRBD1 (6 bases). CDR3 size: 14 residues. Germline assignment: CDR1 LNHDA and CDR2 SQIVND (reference sequence). The germline V and J ends were trimmed by 5 bases and 0 bases, with 8 bases remaining between them.

This clone has only a few counts. V gene TRBV7-9 combines with J gene TRBJ2-2, with D unresolved. Per the germline V gene, CDR1 is SEHNR and CDR2 is FQNEAQ (reference sequence). Trimming left V 3 bases short and J 0 bases short, with 8 bases between. This CDR3 spans 15 amino acids. CDR3 bases: TGTGCCAGCAGCTTTACGGGCGCGAACACCGGGGAGCTGTTTTTT. This codes for CASSFTGANTGELFF.

The J gene is TRBJ2-1, the V gene TRBV19; 11 nucleotides match TRBD2. The V and J ends lost 8 bases and 4 bases, in that order; junction bases with no gene match: 4. The CDR3 length is 14 residues. CDR1 is LNHDA and CDR2 is SQIVND in the germline V gene (reference sequence). The CDR3 loop is CASSPSGGYNEQFF. CDR3 nucleotide sequence: TGTGCCAGTTCCCCTAGCGGGGGGTACAATGAGCAGTTCTTC.

The chain links TRBV7-2 to TRBJ1-6, with 7 bases that match TRBD1. Germline CDR1 reads SGHTA; CDR2 reads FQGNSA. Trimming took 2 bases from V and 9 from J; bases not matched to a gene: 7. The CDR3 runs 15 residues. CDR3 region: CASSLRQGVGSPLHF. The CDR3 bases are TGTGCCAGCAGCTTAAGACAGGGCGTAGGTTCACCCCTCCACTTT. Using reference TRBV7-2 and TRBJ1-6 for the parts outside the CDR3, the full variable domain is GAGVSQSPSNKVTEKGKDVELRCDPISGHTALYWYRQSLGQGLEFLIYFQGNSAPDKSGLPSDRFSAERTGGSVSTLTIQRTQQEDSAVYLCASSLRQGVGSPLHFGNGTRLTVT.

Worth noting for this clone: Other DNA sequences in the sample encode the same CDR3. The V and J genes are TRBV11-2 and TRBJ2-1; 9 bases fit TRBD2. The V segment lost 1 base and the J segment 4 bases; nucleotides outside the gene matches: 2. CDR1 SGHAT and CDR2 FQNNGV come from the germline V gene. The CDR3 is made up of 15 amino acids. Here the CDR3 reads CASSLGLAGYNEQFF. CDR3 nucleotides: TGTGCCAGCAGCTTAGGGCTAGCGGGATACAATGAGCAGTTCTTC.